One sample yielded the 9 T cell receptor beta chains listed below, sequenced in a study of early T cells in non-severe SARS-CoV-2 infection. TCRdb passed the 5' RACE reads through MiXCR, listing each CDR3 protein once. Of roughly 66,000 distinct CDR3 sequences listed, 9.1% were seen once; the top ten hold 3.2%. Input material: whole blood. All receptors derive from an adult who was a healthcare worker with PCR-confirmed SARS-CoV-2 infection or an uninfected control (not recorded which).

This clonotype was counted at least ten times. The CDR3 sequence: CASSSGPGVQETQYF. For the CDR3, the DNA is TGTGCCAGCAGCTCAGGGCCGGGGGTCCAAGAGACCCAGTACTTC. The chain recombines TRBV7-8 with TRBJ2-5; TRBD2 might be the D (6 bases). The CDR3 covers 15 residues. Germline CDR1 reads SGHVS; CDR2 reads FQNEAQ. V shed 4 bases and J shed 1 base, with 13 bases lying between them.

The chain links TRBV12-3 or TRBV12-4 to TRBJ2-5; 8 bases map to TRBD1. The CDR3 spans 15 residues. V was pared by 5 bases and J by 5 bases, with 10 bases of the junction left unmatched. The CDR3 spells CASSLGGQGGETQYF. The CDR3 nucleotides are TGTGCCAGCAGTCTCGGCGGACAGGGCGGTGAGACCCAGTACTTC.

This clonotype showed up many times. The CDR3 sequence: CASSLAGGENLYTQYF. For the CDR3, the DNA is TGTGCCAGCAGCTTAGCGGGCGGTGAGAACTTATATACGCAGTATTTT. The chain links TRBV11-2 to TRBJ2-3; D is unclear. CDR1 and CDR2 from the germline V gene are SGHAT and FQNNGV. This CDR3 has 16 amino acids. V was cut by 1 base and J by 7 bases, with 18 bases left in between.

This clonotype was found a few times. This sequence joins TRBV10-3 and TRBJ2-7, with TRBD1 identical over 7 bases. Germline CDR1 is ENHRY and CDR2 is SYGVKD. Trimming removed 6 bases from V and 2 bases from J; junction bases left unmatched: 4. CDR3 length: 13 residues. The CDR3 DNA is TGTGCCATCAGATCCGACAGGGCCTACGAGCAGTACTTC. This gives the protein CAIRSDRAYEQYF.

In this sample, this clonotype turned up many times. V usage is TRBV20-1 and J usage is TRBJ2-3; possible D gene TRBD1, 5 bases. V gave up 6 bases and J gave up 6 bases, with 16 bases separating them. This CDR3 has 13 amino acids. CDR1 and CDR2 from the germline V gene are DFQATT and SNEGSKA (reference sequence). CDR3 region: CSAKQAAKDTQYF. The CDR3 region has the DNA TGCAGTGCCAAACAGGCGGCTAAGGATACGCAGTATTTT.

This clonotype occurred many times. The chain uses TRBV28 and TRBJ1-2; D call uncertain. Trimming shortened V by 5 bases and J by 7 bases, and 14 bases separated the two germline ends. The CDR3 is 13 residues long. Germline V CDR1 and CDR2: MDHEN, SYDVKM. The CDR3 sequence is CASSEDWGGGYTF. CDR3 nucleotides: TGTGCCAGCAGTGAAGACTGGGGAGGTGGCTACACCTTC.

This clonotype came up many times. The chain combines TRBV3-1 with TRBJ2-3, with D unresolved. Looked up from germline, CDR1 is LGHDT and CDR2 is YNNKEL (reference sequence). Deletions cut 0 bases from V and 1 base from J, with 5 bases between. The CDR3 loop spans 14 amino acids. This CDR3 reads CASSQEAGTDTQYF. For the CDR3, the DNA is TGTGCCAGCAGCCAAGAGGCCGGCACAGATACGCAGTATTTT.

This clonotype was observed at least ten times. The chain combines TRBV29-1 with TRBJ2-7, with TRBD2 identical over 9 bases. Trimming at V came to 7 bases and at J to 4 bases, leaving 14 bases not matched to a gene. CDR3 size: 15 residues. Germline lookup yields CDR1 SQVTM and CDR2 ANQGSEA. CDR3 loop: CSAAFISGSKYEQYF. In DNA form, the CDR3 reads TGCAGCGCCGCTTTCATTAGCGGGAGTAAGTACGAGCAGTACTTC.

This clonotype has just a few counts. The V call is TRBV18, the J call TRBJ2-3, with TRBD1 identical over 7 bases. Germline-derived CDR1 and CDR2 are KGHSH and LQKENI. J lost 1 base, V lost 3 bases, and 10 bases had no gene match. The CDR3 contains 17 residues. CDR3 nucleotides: TGTGCCAGCTCACCGACAGTTTTCACAGGGGGCACAGATACGCAGTATTTT. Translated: CASSPTVFTGGTDTQYF.